Reported below is one T cell receptor (beta chain). Losses at the gene ends were 6 bases for V and 5 bases for J; bases not matched to a gene: 7. Germline loops: CDR1 MNHEY, CDR2 SVGAGI. CDR3 size: 14 residues. Using immunoSEQ multiplex PCR, the repertoire was profiled, and TCRdb retains in-frame clones only, with some absent. The sample holds about 120,000 clones, 85% to 90% seen once. This entry is derived from a study of blood T cell repertoires in COVID-19. This sequence originates from a woman aged 45-60 years with acute or convalescent COVID-19. What was sequenced was peripheral blood. J is TRBJ1-1 and V is TRBV6-5, with 9 bases matching TRBD1. The CDR3 region has the DNA TGTGCCAGCAGCGCGCGGACAGGGGATACTGAAGCTTTCTTT. It yields the protein CASSARTGDTEAFF.